These T cell receptor beta chains were read from a single sample in a study of shared clonotypes between healthy human individuals. Method: immunoSEQ multiplex PCR; TCRdb's copy keeps in-frame clones and lacks some. This sample carries 2.3 million or so clones, 90% to 95% of them seen once, and the ten largest clones take under 0.45%. Sequencing was performed on naive CD4+ T cells from PBMCs. These receptors all come from a man aged 18 to 29 in good health. Some clones in this sample may be carry-over from other donors' samples. Both conserved end residues are part of each CDR3. The D gene is left open where the match is weak. A clone size is listed for some rows: how often the clone was seen (once, few, many), or a class if it is expanded.

j_call,v_call,clone_size,cdr3_length,d_call,cdr3_nt,cdr3_aa
TRBJ2-1,TRBV28,-,14,-,TGTGCCAGCAGTTACGGTACCGGGATAGGTGAGCAGTTCTTC,CASSYGTGIGEQFF
TRBJ1-5,TRBV2,-,14,TRBD1,TGTGCCAGCAGTGGGACAGGGGTGGATCAGCCCCAGCATTTT,CASSGTGVDQPQHF
TRBJ2-7,TRBV18,-,16,-,TGTGCCAGCTCACCAATCTCAGGTGCTATTTCCTACGAGCAGTACTTC,CASSPISGAISYEQYF
TRBJ2-5,TRBV7-2,-,12,-,TGTGCCAGCAGCCCGGACCGCGAGACCCAGTACTTC,CASSPDRETQYF
TRBJ1-3,TRBV19,-,17,-,TGTGCCAGTAGTACGCGACAGACGCCCTACTCTGGAAACACCATATATTTT,CASSTRQTPYSGNTIYF
TRBJ1-1,TRBV14,-,13,TRBD1,TGTGCCAGCAGCCTCGACAGGGACACTGAAGCTTTCTTT,CASSLDRDTEAFF
TRBJ2-2,TRBV28,-,13,TRBD1,TGTGCCAGCCAGGGGGAATCTACCGGGGAGCTGTTTTTT,CASQGESTGELFF
TRBJ2-7,TRBV5-1,-,14,-,TGCGCCAGCAGCTTGGCCAGGGGCCCCTACGAGCAGTACTTC,CASSLARGPYEQYF
TRBJ2-1,TRBV28,-,16,TRBD2,TGTGCCAGCAGTTTCCCGAGCGGGAGGGCCGTCAATGAGCAGTTCTTC,CASSFPSGRAVNEQFF
TRBJ2-5,TRBV23-1,-,16,TRBD2,TGCGCCAGCAGTCAAAGCCAGCGGGAGGTATGGGAGACCCAGTACTTC,CASSQSQREVWETQYF
TRBJ2-7,TRBV28,-,15,TRBD2,TGTGCCAGCAGTATTGGACTAGCGAGCTCCTACGAGCAGTACTTC,CASSIGLASSYEQYF
TRBJ2-3,TRBV15,-,13,-,TGTGCCACCAGCAGAGACTTTCCAGATACGCAGTATTTT,CATSRDFPDTQYF
TRBJ1-4,TRBV6-6,-,16,-,TGTGCCAGCAGTTACCCACAGCCTGCAACTAATGAAAAACTGTTTTTT,CASSYPQPATNEKLFF
TRBJ2-2,TRBV25-1,-,16,-,TGTGCCAGCAGTGGAACCGGGACATTGAACACCGGGGAGCTGTTTTTT,CASSGTGTLNTGELFF
TRBJ2-1,TRBV27,-,16,TRBD2,TGTGCCAGCAGTTTTGCCGGGACTAGTACCCACAATGAGCAGTTCTTC,CASSFAGTSTHNEQFF
TRBJ1-2,TRBV28,once,15,-,TGTGCCAGCAGTTTGTTGGGGGCGAACAACTATGGCTACACCTTC,CASSLLGANNYGYTF
TRBJ1-1,TRBV6-5,-,12,-,TGTGCCAGCAGTGCCTCCGGGACAAAGGGTTTCTTT,CASSASGTKGFF
TRBJ1-2,TRBV4-2,-,15,-,TGTGCCAGCAGCCAAGATAGGAATACAGGGTATGGCTACACCTTC,CASSQDRNTGYGYTF
TRBJ2-6,TRBV5-6,-,18,-,TGTGCCAGCAGCAAGACCCAGGCAGATTTTTCTGGGGCCAACGTCCTGACTTTC,CASSKTQADFSGANVLTF
TRBJ2-7,TRBV19,-,14,-,TGTGCCAGTAGTCATGGGGGGCTTGGTTACGAGCAGTACTTC,CASSHGGLGYEQYF
TRBJ2-1,TRBV5-1,-,14,TRBD2,TGCGCCAGCCAAACTAGCGGCTCCTACAATGAGCAGTTCTTC,CASQTSGSYNEQFF
TRBJ2-5,TRBV5-1,-,15,TRBD1,TGCGCCAGCAGCCTCCGGACAGGAGTACAAGAGACCCAGTACTTC,CASSLRTGVQETQYF
TRBJ2-1,TRBV7-2,once,14,-,TGTGCCAGCAGCTTCCAGGCCCTACCCAATGAGCAGTTCTTC,CASSFQALPNEQFF
TRBJ2-2,TRBV2,-,12,-,TGTGCCAGCAGGAGGGACACAGGGGAGCTGTTTTTT,CASRRDTGELFF
TRBJ1-3,TRBV6-1,-,13,-,TGTGCCAGCAGGAGACTTGTTGTGGACACCATATATTTT,CASRRLVVDTIYF
TRBJ2-7,TRBV6-5,-,12,-,TGTGCCAGCAGTTCGGACGAAGACGAGCAGTACTTC,CASSSDEDEQYF
TRBJ2-1,TRBV7-2,-,12,-,TGTGCCAGCAGCCGGACCCGACCAGAGCAGTTCTTC,CASSRTRPEQFF
TRBJ2-7,TRBV6-5,-,15,-,TGTGCCAGCAGTTACCCGCGCGGAGGGTCGGGCGAGCAGTACTTC,CASSYPRGGSGEQYF
TRBJ2-1,TRBV28,-,15,-,TGTGCCAGCAGTTCGGCGGACGCCTCCTACAATGAGCAGTTCTTC,CASSSADASYNEQFF
TRBJ1-1,TRBV2,few,13,TRBD1,TGTGCCAGCCGTAACAGGGGAGGGACTGAAGCTTTCTTT,CASRNRGGTEAFF
TRBJ1-2,TRBV4-1,-,14,TRBD1,TGCGCCAGCAGCCAAGGACAGGGGGCGGCTGGCTACACCTTC,CASSQGQGAAGYTF
TRBJ2-5,TRBV18,-,12,-,TGTGCCAGCTCTTTTTTCCAAGAGACCCAGTACTTC,CASSFFQETQYF
TRBJ2-1,TRBV4-3,-,16,TRBD1,TGCGCCAGCAGCCAAACATGGGGACAGGGTCGGTCTGAGCAGTTCTTC,CASSQTWGQGRSEQFF
TRBJ2-3,TRBV5-1,-,16,TRBD2,TGCGCCAGCAGCTTGGGACCAGCGGGAGAGTCAGATACGCAGTATTTT,CASSLGPAGESDTQYF
TRBJ1-5,TRBV25-1,-,15,-,TGTGCCAGCAGTGATGGCCAGGGCTGGAGTCAGCCCCAGCATTTT,CASSDGQGWSQPQHF
TRBJ2-7,TRBV5-1,-,13,TRBD1,TGCGCCAGCAGCTTCCGGACAGGGTCCGAGCAGTACTTC,CASSFRTGSEQYF
TRBJ1-2,TRBV7-9,-,13,-,TGTGCCAGCAGCTTAGAACAGGGTTATGGCTACACCTTC,CASSLEQGYGYTF
TRBJ2-5,TRBV5-5,-,15,TRBD1,TGTGCCAGCAGCCCAGGGACAGCCTACCAAGAGACCCAGTACTTC,CASSPGTAYQETQYF
TRBJ1-1,TRBV18,-,15,-,TGTGCCAGCTCACCGGTGGGGGGGTCTCTTACTGAAGCTTTCTTT,CASSPVGGSLTEAFF
TRBJ2-2,TRBV15,-,15,-,TGTGCCACCAGCAGAGGACGGAGGAACACCGGGGAGCTGTTTTTT,CATSRGRRNTGELFF
TRBJ1-4,TRBV11-2,-,14,-,TGTGCCAGCAGCTTTGGTTCGGGGAATGAAAAACTGTTTTTT,CASSFGSGNEKLFF